A selection of T cell receptor beta chains follows, all from one sample in a study of regulatory T cells in long-lasting Graves disease. TCRdb itself ran the multiplex PCR reads through MiXCR, one entry per CDR3 protein. The data contain about 470,000 distinct CDR3 sequences, about a fifth of them singletons. The sample in question was peripheral blood mononuclear cells (PBMCs), obtained when the disease was refractory, from a patient treated with antithyroid drugs. These receptors originate from a female donor with Graves disease. Both conserved end residues are part of each CDR3. The D gene is left open where the match is weak. The size field is filled for only some rows; it gives once, few, many or a size class.

j_call v_call clone_size d_call cdr3_aa cdr3_nt
TRBJ2-2 TRBV11-2 . . CASSFFANTGELFF TGTGCCAGCAGCTTTTTTGCTAACACCGGGGAGCTGTTTTTT
TRBJ1-2 TRBV5-6 many . CASSSIGTAFNYGYTF TGTGCCAGCAGCTCGATCGGGACGGCATTTAACTATGGCTACACCTTC
TRBJ2-3 TRBV27 . . CASSPLGAQDTQYF TGTGCCAGCAGTCCCTTAGGGGCACAAGATACGCAGTATTTT
TRBJ1-1 TRBV27 many . CASSLRIPTGITEAFF TGTGCCAGCAGTTTACGGATCCCGACAGGTATCACTGAAGCTTTCTTT
TRBJ1-4 TRBV11-2 many TRBD1 CASRRTGVEEKLFF TGTGCCAGCAGGCGGACAGGGGTTGAAGAAAAACTGTTTTTT
TRBJ1-5 TRBV7-2 many . CASGVNRNQPQHF TGTGCCAGTGGTGTCAACCGCAATCAGCCCCAGCATTTT
TRBJ1-5 TRBV6-2/TRBV6-3 many . CASSYRHSNQPQHF TGTGCCAGCAGTTACCGGCACAGCAATCAGCCCCAGCATTTT
TRBJ2-5 TRBV7-9 few . CASSPRLGRNQETQYF TGTGCCAGCAGCCCGAGACTCGGACGGAACCAAGAGACCCAGTACTTC
TRBJ2-3 TRBV28 . . CASSLGVLPPTDTQYF TGTGCCAGCAGTTTAGGGGTCCTACCTCCGACAGATACGCAGTATTTT
TRBJ2-1 TRBV10-3 . TRBD2 CASSASGRALNEQFF TGTGCCAGCAGTGCTAGCGGGAGGGCCTTGAATGAGCAGTTCTTC
TRBJ2-4 TRBV5-1 . . CASILPGSHKNIQYF TGCGCCAGCATCCTTCCAGGGTCCCACAAAAACATTCAGTACTTC
TRBJ2-5 TRBV24-1 many . CATSDRDGTNQETQYF TGTGCCACCAGTGATAGAGATGGGACGAACCAAGAGACCCAGTACTTC
TRBJ1-2 TRBV4-1 . . CASSQKGLGSSYTF TGCGCCAGCAGCCAAAAGGGACTCGGTTCTAGCTACACCTTC
TRBJ2-7 TRBV18 few TRBD1 CATRGTGSYEQYF TGTGCCACTCGAGGGACAGGCTCCTACGAGCAGTACTTC
TRBJ2-1 TRBV27 . TRBD2 CASSLVAGGNEQFF TGTGCCAGCAGTTTGGTAGCGGGAGGCAATGAGCAGTTCTTC
TRBJ1-2 TRBV29-1 many . CSVEAGSIYGYTF TGCAGCGTTGAGGCAGGGAGTATCTATGGCTACACCTTC
TRBJ2-2 TRBV24-1 . TRBD1 CATSAFRGGGTGELFF TGTGCCACCAGTGCATTTCGAGGGGGCGGCACCGGGGAGCTGTTTTTT
TRBJ2-4 TRBV20-1 many TRBD2 CSALNPAPGLAGERAKNIQYF TGCAGTGCCCTGAACCCTGCCCCGGGACTAGCGGGAGAGAGGGCCAAAAACATTCAGTACTTC
TRBJ2-7 TRBV27 many TRBD2 CASRRTSGHYEQYF TGTGCCAGCAGGAGGACTAGCGGACACTACGAGCAGTACTTC
TRBJ2-7 TRBV5-1 . . CASSLAGTRTNYEQYF TGCGCCAGCAGCTTGGCCGGGACGCGGACGAACTACGAGCAGTACTTC
TRBJ1-2 TRBV9 many TRBD1 CASSPHGTEFNYGYTF TGTGCCAGCAGCCCCCATGGGACAGAATTTAACTATGGCTACACCTTC
TRBJ1-2 TRBV11-2 many . CASSLAPGALSGYTF TGTGCCAGCAGCTTAGCTCCAGGGGCTCTATCCGGCTACACCTTC
TRBJ1-2 TRBV4-1 . . CASSHAWGEYGYTF TGCGCCAGCAGCCACGCCTGGGGGGAGTATGGCTACACCTTC
TRBJ1-5 TRBV28 . . CATRSGQNSNQPQHF TGTGCCACCAGGAGCGGACAGAATAGCAATCAGCCCCAGCATTTT
TRBJ2-2 TRBV29-1 . . CSVEGRANTGELFF TGCAGCGTTGAAGGTCGAGCGAACACCGGGGAGCTGTTTTTT
TRBJ2-2 TRBV28 . TRBD1 CASTLGQDRGSDTGELFF TGTGCCAGCACCCTTGGACAGGATAGGGGCTCCGACACCGGGGAGCTGTTTTTT
TRBJ1-5 TRBV19 . . CASSLGGPDQPQHF TGTGCCAGTAGTCTCGGGGGCCCTGATCAGCCCCAGCATTTT
TRBJ2-7 TRBV3-1 few . CASSQVGISYEQYF TGTGCCAGCAGCCAAGTAGGGATAAGCTACGAGCAGTACTTC
TRBJ1-6 TRBV29-1 . . CSVEISGGSPLHF TGCAGCGTTGAAATCTCGGGCGGTTCACCCCTCCACTTT
TRBJ1-2 TRBV29-1 many . CRVSEGSNYGYTF TGCAGAGTTTCCGAAGGCTCGAACTATGGCTACACCTTC
TRBJ2-7 TRBV12-3/TRBV12-4 many TRBD1 CASSAGTGGFYEQYF TGTGCCAGCAGCGCCGGGACAGGGGGCTTTTACGAGCAGTACTTC
TRBJ2-2 TRBV7-6 few . CASSPRVDDTGELFF TGTGCCAGCAGCCCCCGGGTCGACGACACCGGGGAGCTGTTTTTT
TRBJ1-4 TRBV4-3 . . CASSPTGHFNEKLFF TGCGCCAGCAGCCCGACAGGCCATTTTAATGAAAAACTGTTTTTT
TRBJ1-2 TRBV28 many TRBD1 CASSFEGADYGYTF TGTGCCAGCAGTTTCGAGGGGGCTGACTATGGCTACACCTTC
TRBJ1-2 TRBV19 . TRBD1 CASSISGQEVFGYTF TGTGCCAGTAGTATATCAGGACAGGAAGTGTTTGGCTACACCTTC
TRBJ2-7 TRBV28 few TRBD2 CASSPLASGSSYEQYF TGTGCCAGCAGTCCCCTTGCTAGCGGGAGCTCCTACGAGCAGTACTTC
TRBJ2-2 TRBV2 many TRBD1 CASRGHRQGTNTGELFF TGTGCCAGCAGGGGACATCGACAGGGAACGAACACCGGGGAGCTGTTTTTT
TRBJ2-2 TRBV19 . . CASSIIVTGELFF TGTGCCAGTAGTATAATAGTCACCGGGGAGCTGTTTTTT
TRBJ1-2 TRBV6-1 few . CASSRSLTRDHTF TGTGCCAGCAGTCGAAGCCTTACGAGGGACCACACCTTC
TRBJ1-5 TRBV27 many . CASSLKTGNRLFGQPQHF TGTGCCAGCAGTCTAAAAACCGGGAACAGGTTGTTCGGTCAGCCCCAGCATTTT
TRBJ2-5 TRBV7-9 few . CASSPIMYETTQYF TGTGCCAGCAGCCCGATCATGTATGAGACCACTCAGTACTTC